Listed here is a single TCR beta chain. In the original workflow: Reference gene primer amplification gave nucleated cell count estimates. Profiled with immunoSEQ multiplex PCR; TCRdb holds only in-frame clones, not every one. D and trimming come from the DNA, and the V and J calls and clone size come from that table. The profile covers 180,000 or so clones, with over 75% appearing a single time and roughly 12% taken by the ten largest. These data originate in a study of blood T cell repertoires in COVID-19. As for the study in general: The United States, Italy and Spain provided the acute and convalescent COVID-19 samples. Sources were T cells, B-cell-depleted T cells, or PBMCs; the material itself was cDNA or gDNA.

CDR1 and CDR2 (germline): MNHEY, SVGAGI. The CDR3 covers 13 residues. The ends were cut back, 11 bases at V and 4 bases at J, with 18 bases in the middle. The TCR comes from a man in his forties or fifties who had recovered from COVID-19. Sequences were obtained from peripheral blood. This rearrangement joins TRBV6-5 to TRBJ2-7; D is undetermined. CDR3 nucleotide sequence: TGTGCCGGCCCCAGAACAAAGACTTACGAGCAGTACTTC. Amino acids: CAGPRTKTYEQYF.